One sample yielded the 7 T cell receptor beta chains listed below, sequenced in a study of identical twins. MiXCR was run by TCRdb on the 5' RACE reads, yielding one entry per CDR3 protein. The sample lists some 200,000 distinct CDR3 sequences; about 7.5% were seen once. These data were also filed under a second study, of yellow fever vaccine responses in identical twins.

Sequenced sample: memory (CD45RO+) T cells sorted from blood. The receptor source for this set is a woman younger than 35 in good health.

The J gene is TRBJ2-1, the V gene TRBV30; the D gene is possibly TRBD2 (6 bases). The CDR3 extends over 15 amino acids. The ends were cut back, 0 bases at V and 1 base at J, with 10 bases in the middle. Germline lookup yields CDR1 GTSNPN and CDR2 SVGIG (reference sequence). The CDR3 region has the DNA TGTGCCTGGAGTGTCACGGGGGTGTCCTACAATGAGCAGTTCTTC. Residues: CAWSVTGVSYNEQFF.

This clonotype was found many times. The chain has TRBV29-1 and TRBJ1-1; D call uncertain. Germline loops: CDR1 SQVTM, CDR2 ANQGSEA. The length of the CDR3 is 13 residues. The V end was cut by 4 bases, the J end by 3 bases, with 12 bases between. The DNA for the CDR3 is TGCAGCGTTGTTCCAGTCGGGCACACTGAAGCTTTCTTT. Translation: CSVVPVGHTEAFF.

This chain links TRBV28 with TRBJ1-1, with D hard to call. The CDR3 totals 14 residues. Germline CDR1 reads MDHEN; CDR2 reads SYDVKM. V was cut by 6 bases and J by 2 bases, with 13 bases left in between. CDR3 sequence reads: CASRSPQKNTEAFF. CDR3 bases: TGTGCCAGCAGATCACCCCAGAAAAACACTGAAGCTTTCTTT.

This chain links TRBV20-1 with TRBJ2-7; D is possibly TRBD2 (5 bases). Looked up from germline, CDR1 is DFQATT and CDR2 is SNEGSKA (reference sequence). V was pared by 5 bases and J by 2 bases, with 13 bases between. The CDR3 contains 13 residues. The CDR3 DNA sequence: TGCAGTGCTTGGACCGGGGAGCCCTACGAGCAGTACTTC. This translates into CSAWTGEPYEQYF.

This clonotype was recorded many times. The V and J genes are TRBV5-1 and TRBJ2-1, with D hard to call. V was trimmed by 3 bases and J by 10 bases, leaving 8 bases between them. The CDR3 length is 11 residues. The germline V gene has CDR1 SGHRS and CDR2 YFSETQ. Written as DNA, the CDR3 is TGCGCCAGCAGCTATAGGAACGAGCAGTTCTTC. It specifies CASSYRNEQFF.

In its sample, this clonotype was seen many times. The chain uses TRBV9 and TRBJ2-5; 7 bases map to TRBD1. The CDR3 contains 14 residues. The germline V gene has CDR1 SGDLS and CDR2 YYNGEE. J gave up 5 bases and V 0 bases, and 4 bases lay outside the gene matches. DNA for the CDR3: TGTGCCAGCAGCGTAGCCAGGGGGTCTGAGACCCAGTACTTC. This encodes CASSVARGSETQYF.

This clonotype has only a few counts. This chain links TRBV28 with TRBJ2-1; possibly TRBD1 or TRBD2 for D (5 bases each). Deletions cut 5 bases from V and 5 bases from J, with 16 bases between. In germline, CDR1 is MDHEN, CDR2 SYDVKM. The CDR3 is 15 amino acids. DNA for the CDR3: TGTGCCAGCAGTGGGATCGGGGCCCGCAACAATGAGCAGTTCTTC. It yields the protein CASSGIGARNNEQFF.